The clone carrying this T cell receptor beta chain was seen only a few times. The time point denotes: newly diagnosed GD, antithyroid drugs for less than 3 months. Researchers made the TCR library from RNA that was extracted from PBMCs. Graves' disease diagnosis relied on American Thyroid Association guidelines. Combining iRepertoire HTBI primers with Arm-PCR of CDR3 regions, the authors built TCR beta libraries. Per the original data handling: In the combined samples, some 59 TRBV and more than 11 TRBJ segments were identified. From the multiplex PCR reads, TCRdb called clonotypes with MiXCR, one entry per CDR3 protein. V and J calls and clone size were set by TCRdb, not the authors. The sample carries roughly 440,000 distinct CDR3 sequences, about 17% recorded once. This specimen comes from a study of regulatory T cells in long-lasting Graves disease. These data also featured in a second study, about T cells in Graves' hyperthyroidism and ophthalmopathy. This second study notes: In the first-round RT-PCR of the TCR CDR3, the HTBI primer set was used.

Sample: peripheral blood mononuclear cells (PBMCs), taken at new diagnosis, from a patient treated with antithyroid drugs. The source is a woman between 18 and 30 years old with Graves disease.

CDR3 protein: CASSLGAVTSGNTIYF. Here the CDR3 DNA reads TGCGCCAGCAGCTTGGGGGCAGTAACATCTGGAAACACCATATATTTT. The rearrangement joins TRBV5-1 to TRBJ1-3; D is ambiguous. V was shortened by 0 bases and J by 1 base, with 11 bases between the two germline ends. The germline gives CDR1 SGHRS, CDR2 YFSETQ. This CDR3 comprises 16 residues.